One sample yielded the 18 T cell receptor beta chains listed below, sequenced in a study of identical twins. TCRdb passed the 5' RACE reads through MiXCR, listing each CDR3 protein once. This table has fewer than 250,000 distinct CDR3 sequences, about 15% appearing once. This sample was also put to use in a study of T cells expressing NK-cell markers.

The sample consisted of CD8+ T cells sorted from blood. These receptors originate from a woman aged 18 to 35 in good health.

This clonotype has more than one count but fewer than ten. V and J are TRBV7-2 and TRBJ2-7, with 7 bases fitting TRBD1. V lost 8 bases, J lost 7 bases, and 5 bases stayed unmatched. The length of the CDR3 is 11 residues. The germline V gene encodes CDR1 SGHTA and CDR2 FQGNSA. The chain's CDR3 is CASLSGGEQYF. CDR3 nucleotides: TGTGCCAGCCTATCAGGGGGTGAGCAGTACTTC.

CDR3 loop: CASSEITDNSPLHF. The CDR3 bases are TGTGCCAGCAGTGAAATAACTGATAATTCACCCCTCCACTTT. The chain uses TRBV28 and TRBJ1-6; D not certain. Germline V gene data show CDR1 as MDHEN and CDR2 as SYDVKM. With 5 bases removed from V and 5 bases from J, the gap between germline ends came to 10 bases. The CDR3 is 14 residues long.

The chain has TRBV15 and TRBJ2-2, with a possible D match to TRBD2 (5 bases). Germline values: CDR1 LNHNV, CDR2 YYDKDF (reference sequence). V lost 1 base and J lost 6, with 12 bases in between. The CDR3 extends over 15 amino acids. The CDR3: CATSRGTSTPGELFF. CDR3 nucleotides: TGTGCCACCAGCAGAGGAACTAGTACCCCCGGGGAGCTGTTTTTT.

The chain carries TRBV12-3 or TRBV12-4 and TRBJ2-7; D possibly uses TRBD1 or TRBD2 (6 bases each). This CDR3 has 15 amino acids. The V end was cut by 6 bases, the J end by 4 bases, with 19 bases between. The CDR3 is CASRLSGAEEYEQYF. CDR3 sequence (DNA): TGTGCCAGCAGATTATCGGGGGCGGAAGAATACGAGCAGTACTTC.

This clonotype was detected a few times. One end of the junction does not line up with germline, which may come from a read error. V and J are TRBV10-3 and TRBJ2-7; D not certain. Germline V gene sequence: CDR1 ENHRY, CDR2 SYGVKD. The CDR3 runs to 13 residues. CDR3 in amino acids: CAISESVAYEQYF. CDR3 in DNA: TGCGCCATCAGTGAGTCCGTGGCCTACGAGCAGTACTTC.

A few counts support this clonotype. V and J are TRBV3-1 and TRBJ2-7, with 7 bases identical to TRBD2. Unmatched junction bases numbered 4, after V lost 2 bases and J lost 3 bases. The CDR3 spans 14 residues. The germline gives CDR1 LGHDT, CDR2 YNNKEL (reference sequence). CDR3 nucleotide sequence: TGTGCCAGCAGCCAAATTGCGGGAGTCTACGAGCAGTACTTC. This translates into CASSQIAGVYEQYF.

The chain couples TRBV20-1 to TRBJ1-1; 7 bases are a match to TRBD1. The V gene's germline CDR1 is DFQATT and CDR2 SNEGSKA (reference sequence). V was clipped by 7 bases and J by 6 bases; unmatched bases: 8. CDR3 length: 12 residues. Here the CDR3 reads CSVQTGVSEAFF. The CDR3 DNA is TGCAGTGTCCAAACAGGGGTTTCTGAAGCTTTCTTT.

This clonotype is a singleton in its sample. The chain's CDR3 is CSARPRDYEQYF. The CDR3 bases are TGCAGTGCTAGGCCTCGGGACTACGAGCAGTACTTC. This sequence joins TRBV20-1 and TRBJ2-7, with D possibly TRBD2 on 5 matching bases. The CDR3 extends over 12 amino acids. Germline CDR1 reads DFQATT; CDR2 reads SNEGSKA (reference sequence). The V and J ends lost 3 bases and 3 bases respectively, with 9 bases between them.

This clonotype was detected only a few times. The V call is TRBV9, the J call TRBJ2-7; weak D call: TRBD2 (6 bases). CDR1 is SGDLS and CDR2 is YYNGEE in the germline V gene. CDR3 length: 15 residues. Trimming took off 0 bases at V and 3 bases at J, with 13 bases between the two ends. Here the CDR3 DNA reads TGTGCCAGCAGCGTAGGTGGAGGGGAGGTCTACGAGCAGTACTTC. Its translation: CASSVGGGEVYEQYF.

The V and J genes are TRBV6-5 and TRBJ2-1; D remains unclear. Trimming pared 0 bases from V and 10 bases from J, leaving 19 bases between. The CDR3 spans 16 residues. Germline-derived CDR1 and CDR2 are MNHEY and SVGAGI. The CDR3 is CASSYSKERPLREQFF. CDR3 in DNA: TGTGCCAGCAGTTACTCGAAAGAACGACCTCTGAGAGAGCAGTTCTTC.

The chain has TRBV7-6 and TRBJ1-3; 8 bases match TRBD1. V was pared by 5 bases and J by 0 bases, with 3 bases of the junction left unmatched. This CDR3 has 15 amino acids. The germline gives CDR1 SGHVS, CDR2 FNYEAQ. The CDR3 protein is CASSLTGGSGNTIYF. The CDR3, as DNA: TGTGCCAGCAGCCTTACAGGGGGCTCTGGAAACACCATATATTTT. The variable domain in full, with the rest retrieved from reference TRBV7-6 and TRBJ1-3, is GAGVSQSPRYKVTKRGQDVALRCDPISGHVSLYWYRQALGQGPEFLTYFNYEAQQDKSGLPNDRFSAERPEGSISTLTIQRTEQRDSAMYRCASSLTGGSGNTIYFGEGSWLTVV.

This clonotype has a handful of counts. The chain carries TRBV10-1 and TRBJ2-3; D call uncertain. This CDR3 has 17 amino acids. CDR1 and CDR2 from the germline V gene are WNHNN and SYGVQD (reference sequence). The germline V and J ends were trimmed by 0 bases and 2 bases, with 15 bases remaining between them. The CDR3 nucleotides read TGCGCCAGCAGTGAGTCGGTCGGCGCACGATACACAGATACGCAGTATTTT. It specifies CASSESVGARYTDTQYF.

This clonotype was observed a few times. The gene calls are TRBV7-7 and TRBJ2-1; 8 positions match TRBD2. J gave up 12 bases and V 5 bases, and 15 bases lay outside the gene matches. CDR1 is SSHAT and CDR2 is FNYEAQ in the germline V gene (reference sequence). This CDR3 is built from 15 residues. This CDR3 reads CASSPLPAGEAGQFF. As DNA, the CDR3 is TGTGCCAGCAGCCCCCTCCCAGCGGGAGAAGCCGGGCAGTTCTTC.

The CDR3: CASSEYGTTGYEQYF. CDR3 nucleotide sequence: TGTGCCAGCAGTGAATATGGGACAACCGGCTACGAGCAGTACTTC. V usage is TRBV6-1 and J usage is TRBJ2-7, with a tentative D call TRBD1 (6 bases). Germline V gene data show CDR1 as MNHNS and CDR2 as SASEGT. V was shortened by 2 bases and J by 3 bases, with 14 bases between the two germline ends. This CDR3 spans 15 amino acids.

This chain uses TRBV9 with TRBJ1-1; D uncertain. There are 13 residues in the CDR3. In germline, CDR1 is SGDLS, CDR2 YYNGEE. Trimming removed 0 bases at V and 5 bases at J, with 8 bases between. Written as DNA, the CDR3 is TGTGCCAGCAGCGTAGGGGCGGGGACTGAAGCTTTCTTT. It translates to CASSVGAGTEAFF. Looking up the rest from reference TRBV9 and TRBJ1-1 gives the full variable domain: DSGVTQTPKHLITATGQRVTLRCSPRSGDLSVYWYQQSLDQGLQFLIQYYNGEERAKGNILERFSAQQFPDLHSELNLSSLELGDSALYFCASSVGAGTEAFFGQGTRLTVV.

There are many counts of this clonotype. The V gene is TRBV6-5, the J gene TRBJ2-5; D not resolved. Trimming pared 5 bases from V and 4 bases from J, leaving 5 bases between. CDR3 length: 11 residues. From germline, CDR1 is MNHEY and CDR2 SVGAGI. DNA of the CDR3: TGTGCCAGCAGTGAACTAGAGACCCAGTACTTC. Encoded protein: CASSELETQYF.

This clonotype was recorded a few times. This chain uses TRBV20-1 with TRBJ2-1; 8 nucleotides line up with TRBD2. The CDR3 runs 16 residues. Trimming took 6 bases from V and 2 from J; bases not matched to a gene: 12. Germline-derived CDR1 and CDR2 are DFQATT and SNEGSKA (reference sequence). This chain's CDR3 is CSAPEKSGSTYNEQFF. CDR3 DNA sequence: TGCAGTGCCCCGGAAAAAAGCGGGAGTACCTACAATGAGCAGTTCTTC.

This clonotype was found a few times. The CDR3 loop reads CASSFYMTVNEAFF. The DNA of the CDR3 is TGTGCCAGCAGTTTTTATATGACGGTTAATGAAGCTTTCTTT. The J gene is TRBJ1-1, the V gene TRBV27, with D hard to call. Trimming stripped 3 bases from V and 7 bases from J, with 15 bases between. The CDR3 runs to 14 residues. Germline CDR1 MNHEY, CDR2 SMNVEV (reference sequence).